What follows describes a single TCR beta chain. Its specificity is unknown. The same CDR3 can be traced to other DNA sequences in this sample. The protocol was immunoSEQ multiplex PCR, while the TCRdb copy is restricted to in-frame clones and leaves out a portion. The data show more than 2 million clones, less than 95% seen once. This specimen comes from a study of shared clonotypes between healthy human individuals. Study-wide points: Shared clonotypes across all four donors exceeded non-shared ones in generation probability. It was only blood that was sampled, and tissue repertoires likely differ. Inspection by rarefaction showed sorted-subset sequencing to be incomplete despite large depth. Clonotype sharing among donors, it was expected, would be affected by sequencing depth.

CDR3 length: 14 amino acids. V lost 0 bases and J 6 bases, leaving 12 bases between the germline ends. Germline CDR1 MNHEY, CDR2 SVGAGI. Terminally differentiated effector memory CD45RA+ cells were excluded by CCR7 positive selection of CD45RO-negative cells. The J gene is TRBJ2-7, the V gene TRBV6-5; no definite D call. Sequencing was done on a sample of naive CD8+ T cells sorted from blood. This clonotype was sampled from a man in his late teens or twenties in good health. CDR3 residues: CASSYSTGVGEQYF. The CDR3 DNA follows: TGTGCCAGCAGTTACTCGACTGGTGTAGGCGAGCAGTACTTC.